This T cell receptor (beta chain) is from a study of T-cell memory formation after mild COVID-19. Overall study context: TCR clusters were largely donor specific. Study outcomes and limitations: SARS-CoV-2 specificity was not confirmed for second-wave clones peaking on day 37.

Germline V gene lookup returns CDR1 SGHVS and CDR2 FQNEAQ. The CDR3 has 14 residues. V lost 2 bases, J lost 6 bases, and 12 bases lay in between. Using its own MiXCR run on the 5' RACE reads, TCRdb lists one record per CDR3 protein. The data hold more than 350,000 distinct CDR3 sequences, with approximately 15% observed a single time. The sample holds a few counts of this clonotype. The target antigen is unknown. Sequenced material: PBMCs or a T cell subset sorted from them (not recorded which). The chain uses TRBV7-8 and TRBJ2-3; D gene uncertain. The TCR comes from a man aged 18 to 30 who had mild COVID-19 (a few samples of this study predate the infection). Cell type and time point are not known. In nucleotides, the CDR3 is TGTGCCAGCAGCTTAAGAAGGGTGCAGGATACGCAGTATTTT. Translating it yields CASSLRRVQDTQYF.